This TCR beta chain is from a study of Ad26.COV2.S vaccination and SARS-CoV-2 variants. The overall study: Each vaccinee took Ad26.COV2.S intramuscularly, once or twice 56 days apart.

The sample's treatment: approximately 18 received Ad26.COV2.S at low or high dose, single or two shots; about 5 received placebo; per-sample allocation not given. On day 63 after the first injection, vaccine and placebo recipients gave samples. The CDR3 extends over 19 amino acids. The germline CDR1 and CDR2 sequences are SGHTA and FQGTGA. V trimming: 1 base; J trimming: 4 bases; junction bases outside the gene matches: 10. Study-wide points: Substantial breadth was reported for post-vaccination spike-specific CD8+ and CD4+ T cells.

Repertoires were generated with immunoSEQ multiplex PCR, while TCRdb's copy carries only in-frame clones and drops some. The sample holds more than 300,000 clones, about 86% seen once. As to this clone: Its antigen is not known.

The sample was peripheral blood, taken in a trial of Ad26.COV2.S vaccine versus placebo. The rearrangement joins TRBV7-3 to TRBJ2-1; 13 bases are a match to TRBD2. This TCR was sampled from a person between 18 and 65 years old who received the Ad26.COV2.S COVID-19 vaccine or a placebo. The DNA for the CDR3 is TGTGCCAGCAGCTTAATCCGTACTAGCGGGGGGGACCTATACAATGAGCAGTTCTTC. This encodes CASSLIRTSGGDLYNEQFF.